This TCR beta chain was obtained from a study of CD8 T cells in ankylosing spondylitis. TCRdb analysed the 5' RACE reads with MiXCR anew, one entry per CDR3 protein. The sample carries around 180,000 distinct CDR3 sequences, over 10% recorded once. CDR3 length: 16 amino acids. The V gene's germline CDR1 is LNHDA and CDR2 SQIVND (reference sequence). Trimming pared 3 bases from V and 0 bases from J, leaving 9 bases between. Material: blood, either unsorted or a sorted T cell fraction (not recorded which). The rearrangement links TRBV19 to TRBJ2-6; D may be TRBD1 (5 bases). The receptor was derived from a female donor with ankylosing spondylitis or in good health (not recorded which). The CDR3 region has the DNA TGTGCCAGTAGTATGGGGCGGAACTCTGGGGCCAACGTCCTGACTTTC. Translation: CASSMGRNSGANVLTF.